This T cell receptor beta chain was recovered during a study of blood T cell repertoires in COVID-19. Measured with immunoSEQ multiplex PCR; TCRdb has only the in-frame clones, and not every one. The profile shows over 130,000 clones, about 81% of them singletons. Per the germline V gene, CDR1 is SGHVS and CDR2 is FQNEAQ. V was clipped by 5 bases and J by 4 bases; unmatched bases: 7. This CDR3 has 14 residues. V gene TRBV7-8 combines with J gene TRBJ1-1; TRBD1 matches 7 bases. The TCR was taken from a woman of 80 years or more with acute or convalescent COVID-19. Sequencing used peripheral blood. The CDR3: CASSTRQGATEAFF. CDR3 in DNA: TGTGCCAGCAGCACCCGACAGGGTGCCACTGAAGCTTTCTTT.